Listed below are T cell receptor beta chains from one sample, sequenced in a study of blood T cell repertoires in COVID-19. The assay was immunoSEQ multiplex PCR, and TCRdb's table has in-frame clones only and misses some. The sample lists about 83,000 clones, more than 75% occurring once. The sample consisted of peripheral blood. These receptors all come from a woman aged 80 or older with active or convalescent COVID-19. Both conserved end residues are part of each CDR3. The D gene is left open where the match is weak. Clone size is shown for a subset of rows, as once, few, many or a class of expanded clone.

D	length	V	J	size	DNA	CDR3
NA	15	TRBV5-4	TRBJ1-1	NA	TGTGCCAGCAGCATTGACAGGCTGAAGAACACTGAAGCTTTCTTT	CASSIDRLKNTEAFF
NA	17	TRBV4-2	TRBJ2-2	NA	TGTGCCAGCAGCCAAGAGGTCCGGGGGTCGAACACCGGGGAGCTGTTTTTT	CASSQEVRGSNTGELFF
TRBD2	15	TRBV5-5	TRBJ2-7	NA	TGTGCCAGCACCTCTCCCGGGACTAGCGGGGGGGATGAGTACTTC	CASTSPGTSGGDEYF
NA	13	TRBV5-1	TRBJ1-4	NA	TGCGCCAGCAGCCGGGAGGGGCGAGAAAAACTGTTTTTT	CASSREGREKLFF
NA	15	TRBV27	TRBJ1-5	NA	TGTGCCAGCACCCCCGGGGTTTCCTACAATCAGCCCCAGCATTTT	CASTPGVSYNQPQHF
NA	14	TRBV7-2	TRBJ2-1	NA	TGTGCCAGCAGCTTATTGGGGGGTTACAATGAGCAGTTCTTC	CASSLLGGYNEQFF
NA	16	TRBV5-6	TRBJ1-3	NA	TGTGCCAGCAGCTTGAGGCGGGGCCCAGCTGGAAACACCATATATTTT	CASSLRRGPAGNTIYF
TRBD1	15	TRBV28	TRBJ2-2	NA	TGTGCCAGCAGAACCGGGACAGAGAACACCGGGGAGCTGTTTTTT	CASRTGTENTGELFF
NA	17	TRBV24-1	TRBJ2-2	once	TGTGCCACCAGTGGCCCACTGAGGGTTCGTGTGTCCGGGGAGCTGTTTTTT	CATSGPLRVRVSGELFF
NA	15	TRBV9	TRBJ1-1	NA	TGTGCCAGCAGCGTAGAACAGAACATGAACACTGAAGCTTTCTTT	CASSVEQNMNTEAFF
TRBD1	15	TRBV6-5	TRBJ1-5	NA	TGTGCCAGCAGTTCCGACAGGGGTAGCAATCAGCCCCAGCATTTT	CASSSDRGSNQPQHF
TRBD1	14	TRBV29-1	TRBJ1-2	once	TGCAGCGTTGAAAAGACAGGGGCCAACTATGGCTACACCTTC	CSVEKTGANYGYTF
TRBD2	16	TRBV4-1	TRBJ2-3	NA	TGCGCCAGCAGCCGCGAACTAGCGGTAAACACAGATACGCAGTATTTT	CASSRELAVNTDTQYF
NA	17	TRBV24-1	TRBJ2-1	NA	TGTGCCACCAGTGACCCGAAGTCAGGGGCGTCCTACAATGAGCAGTTCTTC	CATSDPKSGASYNEQFF
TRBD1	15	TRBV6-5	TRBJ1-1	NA	TGTGCCAGCAGTTACGGGAGACAGGGTACCACTGAAGCTTTCTTT	CASSYGRQGTTEAFF